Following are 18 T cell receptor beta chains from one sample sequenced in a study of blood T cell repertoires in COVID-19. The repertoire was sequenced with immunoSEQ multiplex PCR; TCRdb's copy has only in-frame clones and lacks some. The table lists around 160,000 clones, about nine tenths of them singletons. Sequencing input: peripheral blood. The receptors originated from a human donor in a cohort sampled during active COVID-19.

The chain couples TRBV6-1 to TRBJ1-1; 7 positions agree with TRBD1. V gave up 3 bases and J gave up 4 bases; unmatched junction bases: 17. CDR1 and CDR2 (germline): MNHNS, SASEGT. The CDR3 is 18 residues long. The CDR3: CASSDNRGTVRTATEAFF. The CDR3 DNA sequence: TGTGCCAGCAGTGACAACAGGGGAACAGTTCGCACAGCCACTGAAGCTTTCTTT.

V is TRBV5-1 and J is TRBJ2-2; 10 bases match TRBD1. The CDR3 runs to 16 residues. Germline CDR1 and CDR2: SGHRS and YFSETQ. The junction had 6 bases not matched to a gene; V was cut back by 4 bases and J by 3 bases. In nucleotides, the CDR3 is TGCGCCAGCAGCCCCCGACAGGGGGCTGACACCGGGGAGCTGTTTTTT. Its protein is CASSPRQGADTGELFF.

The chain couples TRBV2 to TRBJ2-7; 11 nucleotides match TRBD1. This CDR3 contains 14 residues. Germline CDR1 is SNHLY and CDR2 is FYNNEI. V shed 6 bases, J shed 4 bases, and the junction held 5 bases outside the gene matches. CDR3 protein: CASRQGQGAYEQYF. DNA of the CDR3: TGTGCCAGCAGACAAGGACAGGGGGCGTACGAGCAGTACTTC.

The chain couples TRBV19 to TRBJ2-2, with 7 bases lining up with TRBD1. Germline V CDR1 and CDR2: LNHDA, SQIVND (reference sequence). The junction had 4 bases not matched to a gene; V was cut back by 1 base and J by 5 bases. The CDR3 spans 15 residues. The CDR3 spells CASSIGGGLTGELFF. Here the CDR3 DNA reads TGTGCCAGTAGTATAGGAGGGGGCCTAACCGGGGAGCTGTTTTTT. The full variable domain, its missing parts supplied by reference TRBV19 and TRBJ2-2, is DGGITQSPKYLFRKEGQNVTLSCEQNLNHDAMYWYRQDPGQGLRLIYYSQIVNDFQKGDIAEGYSVSREKKESFPLTVTSAQKNPTAFYLCASSIGGGLTGELFFGEGSRLTVL.

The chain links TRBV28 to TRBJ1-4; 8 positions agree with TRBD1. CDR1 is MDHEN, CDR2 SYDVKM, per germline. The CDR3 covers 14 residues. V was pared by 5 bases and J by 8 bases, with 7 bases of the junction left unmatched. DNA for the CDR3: TGTGCCAGCAGTCCGGGACAGGTATGGGAAAAACTGTTTTTT. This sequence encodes CASSPGQVWEKLFF.

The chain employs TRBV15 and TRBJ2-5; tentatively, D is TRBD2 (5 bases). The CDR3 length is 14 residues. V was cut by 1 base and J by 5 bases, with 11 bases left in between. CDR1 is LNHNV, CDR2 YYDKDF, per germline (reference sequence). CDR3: CATSRGGRTETQYF. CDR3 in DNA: TGTGCCACCAGCAGAGGCGGGCGCACGGAGACCCAGTACTTC. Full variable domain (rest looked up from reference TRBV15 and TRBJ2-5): DAMVIQNPRYQVTQFGKPVTLSCSQTLNHNVMYWYQQKSSQAPKLLFHYYDKDFNNEADTPDNFQSRRPNTSFCFLDIRSPGLGDTAMYLCATSRGGRTETQYFGPGTRLLVL.

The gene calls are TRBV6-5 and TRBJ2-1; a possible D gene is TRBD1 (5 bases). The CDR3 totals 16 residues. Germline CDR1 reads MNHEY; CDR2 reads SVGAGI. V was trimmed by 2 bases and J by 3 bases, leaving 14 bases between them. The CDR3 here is CASSYGPSRGYNEQFF. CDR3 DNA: TGTGCCAGCAGTTACGGGCCATCTAGGGGCTACAATGAGCAGTTCTTC.

CDR3 amino acids: CATRQGARDGYTF. The CDR3 nucleotides read TGTGCCACCAGGCAGGGGGCGAGGGATGGCTACACCTTC. The chain combines TRBV24-1 with TRBJ1-2, with 8 bases fitting TRBD1. The germline V gene encodes CDR1 KGHDR and CDR2 SFDVKD. The CDR3 sequence is 13 residues long. J gave up 6 bases and V 7 bases, and 6 bases lay outside the gene matches.

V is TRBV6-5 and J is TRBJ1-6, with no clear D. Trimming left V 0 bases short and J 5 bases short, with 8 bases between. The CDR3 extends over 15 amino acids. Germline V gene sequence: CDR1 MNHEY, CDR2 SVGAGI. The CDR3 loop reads CASSYSSQHNSPLHF. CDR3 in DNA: TGTGCCAGCAGTTACTCGTCACAGCATAATTCACCCCTCCACTTT.

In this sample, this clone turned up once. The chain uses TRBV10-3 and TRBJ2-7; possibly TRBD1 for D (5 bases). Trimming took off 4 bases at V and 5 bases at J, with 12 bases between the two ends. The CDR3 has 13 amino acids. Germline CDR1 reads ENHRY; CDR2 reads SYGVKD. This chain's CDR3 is CAISGGQIDEQYF. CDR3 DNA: TGTGCCATCAGTGGTGGACAAATCGACGAGCAGTACTTC.

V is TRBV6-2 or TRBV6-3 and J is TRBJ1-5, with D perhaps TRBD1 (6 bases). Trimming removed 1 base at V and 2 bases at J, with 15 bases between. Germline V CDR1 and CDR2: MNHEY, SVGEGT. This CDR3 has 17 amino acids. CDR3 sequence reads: CASSYLAGADGNQPQHF. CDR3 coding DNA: TGTGCCAGCAGTTACTTGGCAGGGGCAGATGGCAATCAGCCCCAGCATTTT.

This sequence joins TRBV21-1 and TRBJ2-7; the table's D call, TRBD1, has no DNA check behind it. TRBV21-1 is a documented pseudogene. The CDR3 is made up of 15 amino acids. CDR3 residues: CASSKGGQGPSQQYF. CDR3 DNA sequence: TGTGCCAGCAGCAAAGGGGGACAGGGTCCGTCGCAGCAGTACTTC.

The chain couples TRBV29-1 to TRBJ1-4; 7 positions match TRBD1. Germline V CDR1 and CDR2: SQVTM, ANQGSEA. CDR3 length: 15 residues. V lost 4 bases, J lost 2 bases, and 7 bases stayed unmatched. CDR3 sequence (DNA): TGCAGCGTTGTCGGGACAGAGGGGACTAATGAAAAACTGTTTTTT. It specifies CSVVGTEGTNEKLFF.

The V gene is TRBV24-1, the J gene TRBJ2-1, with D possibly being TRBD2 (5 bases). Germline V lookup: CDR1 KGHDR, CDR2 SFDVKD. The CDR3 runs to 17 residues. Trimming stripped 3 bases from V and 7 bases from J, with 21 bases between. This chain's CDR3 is CATSDRPTSSPGNEQFF. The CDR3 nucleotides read TGTGCCACCAGTGATCGACCCACTAGTTCACCCGGGAATGAGCAGTTCTTC.

Here the CDR3 reads CASSFPLGTGDYGYTF. The CDR3 nucleotides are TGTGCCAGCAGTTTCCCCCTCGGGACAGGAGACTATGGCTACACCTTC. J is TRBJ1-2 and V is TRBV28; the match to TRBD1 covers 8 bases. This CDR3 has 16 amino acids. Germline trimming cut 3 bases from V and 3 bases from J; bases unmatched to any gene: 9. Germline assignment: CDR1 MDHEN and CDR2 SYDVKM.

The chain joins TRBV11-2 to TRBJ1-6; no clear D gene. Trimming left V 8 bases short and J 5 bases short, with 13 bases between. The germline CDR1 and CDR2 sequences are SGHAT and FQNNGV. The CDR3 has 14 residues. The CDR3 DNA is TGTGCCAGCGGTTGGAGGAGGGATAATTCACCCCTCCACTTT. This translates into CASGWRRDNSPLHF. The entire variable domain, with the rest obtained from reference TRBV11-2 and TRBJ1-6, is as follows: EAGVAQSPRYKIIEKRQSVAFWCNPISGHATLYWYQQILGQGPKLLIQFQNNGVVDDSQLPKDRFSAERLKGVDSTLKIQPAKLEDSAVYLCASGWRRDNSPLHFGNGTRLTVT.

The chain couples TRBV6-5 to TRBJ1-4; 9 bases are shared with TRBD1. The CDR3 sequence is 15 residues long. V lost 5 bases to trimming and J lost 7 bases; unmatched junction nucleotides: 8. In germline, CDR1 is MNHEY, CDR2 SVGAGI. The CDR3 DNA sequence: TGTGCCAGCAGTAAAACACAGGGGGCCGGTGAAAAACTGTTTTTT. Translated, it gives CASSKTQGAGEKLFF.

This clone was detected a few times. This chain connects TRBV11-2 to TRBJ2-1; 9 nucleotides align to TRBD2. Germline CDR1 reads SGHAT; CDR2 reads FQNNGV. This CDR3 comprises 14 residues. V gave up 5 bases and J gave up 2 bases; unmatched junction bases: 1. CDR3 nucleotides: TGTGCCAGCAGCGCTAGCGGGACCTACAATGAGCAGTTCTTC. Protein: CASSASGTYNEQFF.